Below are 30 T cell receptor beta chains sequenced from a single sample in a study of CD8+CD57+ T cells in acquired aplastic anemia. Genomic DNA constituted the template upon which TCR beta VDJ and CDR3 profiling was performed. MiXCR, run by TCRdb on the reads, gives a single entry per CDR3 protein. The data show around 170,000 distinct CDR3 sequences, with 40% to 55% seen just once and under 3.5% held by the top ten. Flow cytometry had shown expanded CD8+CD57+ cells in the patients chosen for sequencing. Sequencing was performed on sorted CD4+, CD8+, or CD8+CD57+ T cells (not recorded which) from PBMCs. Every receptor here comes from a human donor with aplastic anemia.

This clonotype was found many times. V gene TRBV6-5 combines with J gene TRBJ1-5, with TRBD1 matching 8 bases. The germline CDR1 and CDR2 sequences are MNHEY and SVGAGI. The CDR3 totals 13 residues. The J segment lost 7 bases and the V segment lost 6 bases, leaving 5 bases of the junction unmatched. As DNA, the CDR3 is TGTGCCAGCAGCCGAACAGGGGGACAGCCCCAGCATTTT. This encodes CASSRTGGQPQHF.

The chain is built from TRBV19 and TRBJ2-7, with D possibly TRBD2 on 6 matching bases. V was cut by 3 bases and J by 4 bases, with 13 bases left in between. The CDR3 extends over 14 amino acids. Germline-derived CDR1 and CDR2 are LNHDA and SQIVND (reference sequence). CDR3 sequence: CASSIGGPRYEQYF. The CDR3 DNA is TGTGCCAGTAGTATCGGGGGTCCGCGATACGAGCAGTACTTC.

The J gene is TRBJ1-6, the V gene TRBV12-3 or TRBV12-4; 9 nucleotides line up with TRBD1. V was pared by 5 bases and J by 8 bases, with 10 bases of the junction left unmatched. The CDR3 length is 16 residues. The CDR3 loop is CASSQEQGAGDSPLHF. CDR3 bases: TGTGCCAGCAGTCAAGAACAGGGGGCTGGGGATTCACCCCTCCACTTT.

This clonotype came up many times. Here the CDR3 DNA reads TGTGCCAGTATCAGGGGCGCCGGGAACACTGAAGCTTTCTTT. Protein product: CASIRGAGNTEAFF. V is TRBV19 and J is TRBJ1-1, with D tentatively TRBD1 (6 bases). Germline-derived CDR1 and CDR2 are LNHDA and SQIVND (reference sequence). The CDR3 consists of 14 residues. The V end lost 7 bases, the J end lost 1 base, and 13 bases lay between the germline ends.

The gene calls are TRBV2 and TRBJ2-6, with 14 positions matching TRBD2. This CDR3 region has 18 residues. The trim removed 6 bases at V and 2 bases at J, leaving 6 bases unmatched. Germline CDR1 reads SNHLY; CDR2 reads FYNNEI. This CDR3 reads CASRGLAGAGAGANVLTF. CDR3 DNA sequence: TGTGCCAGCAGGGGACTAGCGGGGGCCGGCGCTGGGGCCAACGTCCTGACTTTC.

This clonotype was seen repeatedly, ten times or more. This chain connects TRBV5-1 to TRBJ2-2, with 7 positions matching TRBD2. V was pared by 3 bases and J by 2 bases, with 4 bases of the junction left unmatched. The CDR3 is 15 residues long. CDR1 and CDR2 from the germline V gene are SGHRS and YFSETQ. CDR3 region: CASSYTSANTGELFF. The CDR3, as DNA: TGCGCCAGCAGCTATACTAGCGCCAACACCGGGGAGCTGTTTTTT.

This clonotype has more than one count but fewer than ten. The chain links TRBV7-2 to TRBJ2-7, with no clear D. The CDR3 has 11 residues. CDR1 and CDR2 from the germline V gene are SGHTA and FQGNSA. Trimming left V 3 bases short and J 4 bases short, with 4 bases between. Here the CDR3 DNA reads TGTGCCAGCAGCTTTTTATACGAGCAGTACTTC. Its protein is CASSFLYEQYF.

Of note for this clonotype: A clone one base away is much larger, so this may be a read error. The rearrangement uses TRBV11-3 and TRBJ2-2, with D maybe TRBD2 (5 bases). This CDR3 has 12 amino acids. Germline-derived CDR1 and CDR2 are SGHNT and YENEEA. The CDR3 DNA is TGTGCCAGCAGCTTACTAGTCGGGGAGCTGTCTTTT. Amino acids: CASSLLVGELSF.

The V gene is TRBV2, the J gene TRBJ1-5, with 9 bases matching TRBD1. CDR1 is SNHLY and CDR2 is FYNNEI in the germline V gene. The V gene end was trimmed by 3 bases and the J gene end by 4 bases; junction bases not matched to a gene: 4. The CDR3 totals 15 residues. The chain's CDR3 is CASSDLGQGNQPQHF. CDR3 sequence (DNA): TGTGCCAGCAGTGACCTCGGACAGGGGAATCAGCCCCAGCATTTT.

The chain joins TRBV4-1 to TRBJ1-1, with a possible D match to TRBD1 (6 bases). Germline-derived CDR1 and CDR2 are MGHRA and YSYEKL. The CDR3 is made up of 16 amino acids. Trimming left V 0 bases short and J 10 bases short, with 21 bases between. The CDR3 protein is CASSQDRGGQDGGAFF. CDR3 sequence (DNA): TGCGCCAGCAGCCAAGATAGGGGGGGGCAAGACGGTGGAGCTTTCTTT.

This clonotype was counted a single time. The chain carries TRBV10-3 and TRBJ2-1; TRBD2 matches 8 bases. The V segment lost 11 bases and the J segment 4 bases; nucleotides outside the gene matches: 10. Germline V gene data show CDR1 as ENHRY and CDR2 as SYGVKD. The CDR3 spans 14 residues. In DNA, the CDR3 is TGTGCCGTCACGGGGGGGAAACTATACAATGAGCAGTTCTTC. It translates to CAVTGGKLYNEQFF.

The chain couples TRBV25-1 to TRBJ1-6, with 9 bases that match TRBD1. V shed 3 bases, J shed 6 bases, and the junction held 3 bases outside the gene matches. This CDR3 contains 15 residues. Germline V CDR1 and CDR2: MGHDK, SYGVNS. Here the CDR3 DNA reads TGTGCCAGCAGTGATCCGGGACAGGGTAATTCACCCCTCCACTTT. Encoded protein: CASSDPGQGNSPLHF.

The V call is TRBV19, the J call TRBJ1-5; D gene unclear. CDR1 LNHDA and CDR2 SQIVND come from the germline V gene (reference sequence). With 3 bases removed from V and 1 base from J, the gap between germline ends came to 10 bases. The CDR3 spans 15 residues. CDR3 in amino acids: CASSMDRRSNQPQHF. The CDR3 DNA reads as TGTGCCAGTAGTATGGACCGGCGGAGCAATCAGCCCCAGCATTTT.

The CDR3 sequence: CASSQAYRTGSGNTIYF. The CDR3 nucleotides are TGCGCCAGCAGCCAAGCTTATAGGACAGGCTCTGGAAACACCATATATTTT. The rearrangement links TRBV4-3 to TRBJ1-3; TRBD1 matches at 7 bases. The germline gives CDR1 LGHNA, CDR2 YSLEER. CDR3 length equals 17 residues. V lost 1 base to trimming and J lost 0 bases; unmatched junction nucleotides: 6.

This clonotype was observed at least ten times. The chain recombines TRBV5-1 with TRBJ2-7; D is possibly TRBD1 (6 bases). The V and J ends lost 0 bases and 5 bases respectively, with 12 bases between them. Germline assignment: CDR1 SGHRS and CDR2 YFSETQ. The CDR3 spans 14 residues. The DNA for the CDR3 is TGCGCCAGCAGCTTGGTACAGGGTGGCCACGAGCAGTACTTC. Translating it yields CASSLVQGGHEQYF.

The chain is built from TRBV19 and TRBJ2-7; possibly TRBD1 for D (6 bases). CDR1 is LNHDA, CDR2 SQIVND, per germline (reference sequence). The CDR3 is 13 amino acids. Between the trimmed V and J ends, which lost 8 bases and 2 bases, there was a span of 13 bases. CDR3 nucleotides: TGTGCCAGTTCCACAGGGTCCCCCTACGAGCAGTACTTC. Translation: CASSTGSPYEQYF.

This clonotype has a count of ten or more. This sequence joins TRBV20-1 and TRBJ2-7; TRBD2 agrees at 13 bases. The V and J ends lost 5 bases and 0 bases, in that order; junction bases with no gene match: 4. CDR3 length: 15 amino acids. Germline lookup yields CDR1 DFQATT and CDR2 SNEGSKA (reference sequence). The CDR3 loop reads CSALRLAGGSYEQYV. In nucleotides, the CDR3 is TGCAGTGCTCTAAGACTAGCGGGAGGCTCCTACGAGCAGTACGTC.

This clonotype was seen at least ten times. The chain links TRBV19 to TRBJ1-6; unclear D gene. The CDR3 loop spans 16 amino acids. Trimming stripped 3 bases from V and 0 bases from J, with 9 bases between. Germline V gene data show CDR1 as LNHDA and CDR2 as SQIVND (reference sequence). CDR3 nucleotides: TGTGCCAGTAGTATTGCTTCTAGCTCCTATAATTCACCCCTCCACTTT. It codes for CASSIASSSYNSPLHF.

This clonotype was observed at least ten times. The V gene is TRBV20-1, the J gene TRBJ1-1; 7 bases fit TRBD1. Trimming at V came to 2 bases and at J to 3 bases, leaving 6 bases not matched to a gene. The CDR3 consists of 14 residues. In germline, CDR1 is DFQATT, CDR2 SNEGSKA (reference sequence). CDR3 loop: CSARKTGLDTEAFF. The DNA of the CDR3 is TGCAGTGCTAGAAAGACAGGGTTGGACACTGAAGCTTTCTTT.

The genes are TRBV2 and TRBJ2-1; a possible D gene is TRBD2 (6 bases). The germline CDR1 and CDR2 sequences are SNHLY and FYNNEI. The CDR3 length is 15 residues. Trimming cost V 6 bases and J 5 bases, with 17 bases left between them. The CDR3 protein is CASRKLALRDNEQFF. The CDR3, as DNA: TGTGCCAGCAGAAAACTAGCTCTTCGGGACAATGAGCAGTTCTTC.

The gene calls are TRBV7-9 and TRBJ2-7; a weak D match, TRBD1 (5 bases). From germline, CDR1 is SEHNR and CDR2 FQNEAQ (reference sequence). Trimming removed 9 bases at V and 4 bases at J, with 13 bases between. The CDR3 sequence is 12 residues long. CDR3 sequence reads: CASGAVPYEQYF. The CDR3 DNA sequence: TGTGCCAGTGGGGCAGTACCTTACGAGCAGTACTTC.

This clonotype has at least ten counts. The rearrangement joins TRBV18 to TRBJ1-1, with TRBD1 identical over 9 bases. V gave up 5 bases and J gave up 1 base; unmatched junction bases: 5. This CDR3 comprises 15 residues. Germline V lookup: CDR1 KGHSH, CDR2 LQKENI. This CDR3 reads CASSSGTGSNTEAFF. The CDR3, as DNA: TGTGCCAGCTCATCCGGGACAGGGTCGAACACTGAAGCTTTCTTT.

The chain uses TRBV11-2 and TRBJ2-7; D is unresolved. This CDR3 is built from 14 residues. Germline values: CDR1 SGHAT, CDR2 FQNNGV. V lost 6 bases to trimming and J lost 0 bases, with 12 bases between them. Here the CDR3 DNA reads TGTGCCAGCAGTTCAGACGGAGTCTCCTACGAGCAGTACTTC. As protein: CASSSDGVSYEQYF.

This clonotype turned up a few times. This rearrangement joins TRBV29-1 to TRBJ2-5, with D perhaps TRBD2 (5 bases). Per germline, CDR1 SQVTM and CDR2 ANQGSEA. CDR3 length: 12 residues. Deletions cut 4 bases from V and 3 bases from J, with 9 bases between. The CDR3 spells CSVGGFEETQYF. As DNA, the CDR3 is TGCAGCGTTGGAGGGTTTGAAGAGACCCAGTACTTC.

The rearrangement joins TRBV15 to TRBJ2-5, with D tentatively TRBD1 (6 bases). The CDR3 consists of 17 residues. V was clipped by 0 bases and J by 0 bases, with 14 bases between them. Germline V CDR1 and CDR2: LNHNV, YYDKDF (reference sequence). CDR3 residues: CATSRDHGQGNQETQYF. CDR3 bases: TGTGCCACCAGCAGAGATCACGGTCAGGGGAACCAAGAGACCCAGTACTTC.

The rearrangement uses TRBV25-1 and TRBJ2-5; 13 bases agree with TRBD2. After removal of 7 bases from V and 6 bases from J, the junction contained 11 bases not matched to a gene. The CDR3 loop spans 16 amino acids. Germline V gene lookup returns CDR1 MGHDK and CDR2 SYGVNS. The CDR3 is CASTDRGTSGEQTQYF. The CDR3 nucleotides read TGTGCCAGCACCGACAGGGGGACTAGCGGGGAGCAGACCCAGTACTTC.

The chain joins TRBV27 to TRBJ2-7, with TRBD2 as a possible D gene (6 bases). Germline CDR1 reads MNHEY; CDR2 reads SMNVEV (reference sequence). V gave up 6 bases and J gave up 7 bases, with 10 bases separating them. CDR3 length: 11 residues. The CDR3 loop reads CASRVAGEQYV. CDR3 nucleotide sequence: TGTGCCAGCAGGGTGGCGGGGGAGCAGTACGTC.

The chain couples TRBV12-3 or TRBV12-4 to TRBJ1-4, with D uncertain. The CDR3 sequence is 12 residues long. V gave up 6 bases and J gave up 8 bases, with 10 bases separating them. The CDR3 DNA reads TGTGCCAGCAGCCCCAGTTGGGAAAAACTGTTTTTT. Amino acid sequence: CASSPSWEKLFF.

This clonotype occurred many times. The gene calls are TRBV18 and TRBJ2-7; D is ambiguous. V dropped 4 bases and J dropped 2 bases, with 9 bases sitting between them. The CDR3 sequence is 13 residues long. The germline gives CDR1 KGHSH, CDR2 LQKENI. CDR3 bases: TGTGCCAGCTCACTTTCAGAAACCTACGAGCAGTACGTC. The encoded protein is CASSLSETYEQYV.

This clonotype showed up many times. V usage is TRBV20-1 and J usage is TRBJ2-1, with 8 bases matching TRBD2. Trimming cost V 2 bases and J 3 bases; bases outside gene matches: 3. The germline CDR1 and CDR2 sequences are DFQATT and SNEGSKA (reference sequence). The CDR3 is made up of 14 amino acids. CDR3 DNA: TGCAGTGCTAGAAGGAGCGGGAGCTACAATGAGCAGTTCTTC. This sequence encodes CSARRSGSYNEQFF.